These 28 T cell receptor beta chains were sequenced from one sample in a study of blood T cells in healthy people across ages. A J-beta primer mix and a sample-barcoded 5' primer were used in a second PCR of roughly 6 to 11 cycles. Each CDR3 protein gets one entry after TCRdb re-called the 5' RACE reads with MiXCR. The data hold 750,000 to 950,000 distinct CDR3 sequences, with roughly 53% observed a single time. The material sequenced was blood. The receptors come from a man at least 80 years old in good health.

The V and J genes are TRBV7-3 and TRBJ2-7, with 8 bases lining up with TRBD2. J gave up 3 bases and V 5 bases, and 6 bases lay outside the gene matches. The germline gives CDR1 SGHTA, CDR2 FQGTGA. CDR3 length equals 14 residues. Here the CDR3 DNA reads TGTGCCAGCAGCGGGTCGCGGGAGGTCTACGAGCAGTACTTC. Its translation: CASSGSREVYEQYF.

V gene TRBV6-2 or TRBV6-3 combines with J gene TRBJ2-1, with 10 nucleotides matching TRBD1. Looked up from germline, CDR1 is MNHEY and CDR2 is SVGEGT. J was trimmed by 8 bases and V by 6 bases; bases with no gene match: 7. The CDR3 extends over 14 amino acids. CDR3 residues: CASRGQGPPDEQFF. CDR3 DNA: TGTGCCAGCAGGGGACAGGGGCCCCCTGATGAGCAGTTCTTC.

The CDR3 nucleotides are TGTGCCACCAGTGATTTCGACCAACAGTACTTC. Translated, it gives CATSDFDQQYF. V is TRBV24-1 and J is TRBJ2-4; D is uncertain. The ends were cut back, 1 base at V and 13 bases at J, with 7 bases in the middle. The CDR3 has 11 amino acids. CDR1 KGHDR and CDR2 SFDVKD come from the germline V gene.

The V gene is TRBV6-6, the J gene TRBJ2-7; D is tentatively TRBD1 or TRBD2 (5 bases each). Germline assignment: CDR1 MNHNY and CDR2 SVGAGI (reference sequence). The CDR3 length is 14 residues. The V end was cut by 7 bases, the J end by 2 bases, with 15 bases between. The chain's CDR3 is CASTLAGTTYEQYF. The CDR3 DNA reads TGTGCCAGCACGCTGGCAGGGACCACCTACGAGCAGTACTTC.

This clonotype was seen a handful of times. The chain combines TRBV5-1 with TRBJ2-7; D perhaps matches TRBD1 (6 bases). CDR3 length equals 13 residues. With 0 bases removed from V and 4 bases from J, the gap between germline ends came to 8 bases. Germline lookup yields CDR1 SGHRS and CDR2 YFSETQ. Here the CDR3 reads CASSLGQDYEQYF. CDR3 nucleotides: TGCGCCAGCAGCTTGGGACAGGATTACGAGCAGTACTTC.

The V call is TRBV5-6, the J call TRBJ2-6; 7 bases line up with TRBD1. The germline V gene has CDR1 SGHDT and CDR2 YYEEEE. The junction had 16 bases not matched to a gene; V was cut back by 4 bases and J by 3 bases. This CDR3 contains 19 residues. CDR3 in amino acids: CASSPPPGQGVSGANVLTF. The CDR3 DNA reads TGTGCCAGCAGCCCACCCCCGGGGCAGGGGGTTAGTGGGGCCAACGTCCTGACTTTC.

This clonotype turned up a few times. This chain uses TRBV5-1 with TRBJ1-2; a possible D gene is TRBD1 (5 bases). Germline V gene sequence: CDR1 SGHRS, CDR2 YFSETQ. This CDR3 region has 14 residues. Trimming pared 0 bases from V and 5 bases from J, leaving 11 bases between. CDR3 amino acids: CASSLGRVSYGYTF. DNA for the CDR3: TGCGCCAGCAGCTTGGGCAGGGTATCATATGGCTACACCTTC. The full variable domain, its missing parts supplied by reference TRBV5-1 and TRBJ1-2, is KAGVTQTPRYLIKTRGQQVTLSCSPISGHRSVSWYQQTPGQGLQFLFEYFSETQRNKGNFPGRFSGRQFSNSRSEMNVSTLELGDSALYLCASSLGRVSYGYTFGSGTRLTVV.

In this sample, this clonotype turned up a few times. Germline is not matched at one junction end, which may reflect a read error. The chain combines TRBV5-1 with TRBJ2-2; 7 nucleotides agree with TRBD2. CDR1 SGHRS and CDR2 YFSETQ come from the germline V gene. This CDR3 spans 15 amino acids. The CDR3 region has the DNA TGTGCCAGCAGTTTGGGAGGGACGAACACCGGGGAGCTGTTTTTT. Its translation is CASSLGGTNTGELFF.

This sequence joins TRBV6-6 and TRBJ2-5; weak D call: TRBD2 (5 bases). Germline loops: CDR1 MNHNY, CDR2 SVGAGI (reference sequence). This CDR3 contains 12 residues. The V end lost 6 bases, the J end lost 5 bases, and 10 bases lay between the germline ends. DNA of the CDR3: TGTGCCAGCAGCGACCCGGGGGAGACCCAGTACTTC. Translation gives CASSDPGETQYF.

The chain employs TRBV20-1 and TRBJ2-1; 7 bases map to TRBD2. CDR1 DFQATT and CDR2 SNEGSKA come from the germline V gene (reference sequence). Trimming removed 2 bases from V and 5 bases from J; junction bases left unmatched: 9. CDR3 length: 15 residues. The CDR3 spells CSARTRGGLNNEQFF. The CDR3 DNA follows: TGCAGTGCTAGAACCCGCGGGGGACTAAACAATGAGCAGTTCTTC.

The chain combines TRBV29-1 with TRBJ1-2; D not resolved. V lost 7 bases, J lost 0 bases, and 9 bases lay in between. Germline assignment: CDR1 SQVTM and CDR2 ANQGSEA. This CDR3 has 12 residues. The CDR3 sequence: CSGKYSNYGYTF. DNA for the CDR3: TGCAGCGGAAAATATTCTAACTATGGCTACACCTTC.

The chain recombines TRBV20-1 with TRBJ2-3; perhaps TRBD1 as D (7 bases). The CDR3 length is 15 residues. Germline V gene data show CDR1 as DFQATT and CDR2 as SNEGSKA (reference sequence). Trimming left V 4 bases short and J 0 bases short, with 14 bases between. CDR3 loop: CSATAGQSSTDTQYF. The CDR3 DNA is TGCAGTGCTACCGCGGGACAGAGTAGCACAGATACGCAGTATTTT.

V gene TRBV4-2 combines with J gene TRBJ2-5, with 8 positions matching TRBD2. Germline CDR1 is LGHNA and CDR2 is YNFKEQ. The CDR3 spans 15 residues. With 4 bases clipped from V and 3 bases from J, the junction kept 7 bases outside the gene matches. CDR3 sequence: CASSLLPTSEETQYF. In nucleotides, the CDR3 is TGTGCCAGCAGCCTCCTACCGACTAGCGAAGAGACCCAGTACTTC.

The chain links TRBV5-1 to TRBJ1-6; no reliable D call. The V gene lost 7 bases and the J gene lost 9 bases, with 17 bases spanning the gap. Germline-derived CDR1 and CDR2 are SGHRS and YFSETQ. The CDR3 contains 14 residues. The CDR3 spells CASRWSPLGSPLHF. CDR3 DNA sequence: TGCGCCAGCCGCTGGAGCCCACTGGGTTCACCCCTCCACTTT.

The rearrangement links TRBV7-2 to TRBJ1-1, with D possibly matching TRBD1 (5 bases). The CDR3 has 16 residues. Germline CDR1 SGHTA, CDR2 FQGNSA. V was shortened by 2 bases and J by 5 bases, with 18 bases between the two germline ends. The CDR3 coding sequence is TGTGCCAGCAGCTTATTCGTCTCCAACAGGACTACTGAAGCTTTCTTT. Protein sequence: CASSLFVSNRTTEAFF.

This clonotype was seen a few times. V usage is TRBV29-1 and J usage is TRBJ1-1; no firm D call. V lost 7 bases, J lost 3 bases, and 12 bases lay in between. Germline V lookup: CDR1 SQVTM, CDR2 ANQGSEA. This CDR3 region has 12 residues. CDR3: CSAHAGYTEAFF. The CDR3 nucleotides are TGCAGCGCCCATGCGGGATACACTGAAGCTTTCTTT.

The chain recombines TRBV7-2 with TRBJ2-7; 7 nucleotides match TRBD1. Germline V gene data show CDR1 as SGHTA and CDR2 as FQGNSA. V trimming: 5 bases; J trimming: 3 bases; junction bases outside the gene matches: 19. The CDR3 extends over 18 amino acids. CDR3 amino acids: CASSRTITGVLGSYEQYF. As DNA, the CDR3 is TGTGCCAGCAGCCGCACAATCACAGGGGTTCTGGGGAGCTACGAGCAGTACTTC.

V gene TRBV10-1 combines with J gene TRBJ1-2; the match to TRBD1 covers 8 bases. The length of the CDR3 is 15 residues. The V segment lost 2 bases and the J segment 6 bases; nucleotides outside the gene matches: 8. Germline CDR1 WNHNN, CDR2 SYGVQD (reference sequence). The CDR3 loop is CASSEGQGARNGYTF. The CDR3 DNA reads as TGCGCCAGCAGTGAGGGGCAGGGGGCGAGAAATGGCTACACCTTC.

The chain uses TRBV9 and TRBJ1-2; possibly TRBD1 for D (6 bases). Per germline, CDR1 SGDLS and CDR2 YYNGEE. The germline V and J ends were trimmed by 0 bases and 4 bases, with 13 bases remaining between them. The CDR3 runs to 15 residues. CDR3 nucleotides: TGTGCCAGCAGCGTAGGGGGTCGGGACACCTATGGCTACACCTTC. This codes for CASSVGGRDTYGYTF.

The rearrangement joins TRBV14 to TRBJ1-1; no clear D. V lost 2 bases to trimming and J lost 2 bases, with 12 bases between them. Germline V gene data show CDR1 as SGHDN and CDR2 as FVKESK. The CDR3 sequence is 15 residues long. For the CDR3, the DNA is TGTGCCAGCAGCCAAATTGCGGCAGGCAACACTGAAGCTTTCTTT. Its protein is CASSQIAAGNTEAFF.

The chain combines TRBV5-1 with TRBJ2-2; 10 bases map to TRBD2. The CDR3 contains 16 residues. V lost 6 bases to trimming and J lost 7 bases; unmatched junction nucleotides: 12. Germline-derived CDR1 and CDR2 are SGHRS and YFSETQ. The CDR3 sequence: CASKEASGSVDGELFF. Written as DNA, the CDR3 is TGCGCCAGCAAGGAGGCTAGCGGGAGCGTTGACGGGGAGCTGTTTTTT.

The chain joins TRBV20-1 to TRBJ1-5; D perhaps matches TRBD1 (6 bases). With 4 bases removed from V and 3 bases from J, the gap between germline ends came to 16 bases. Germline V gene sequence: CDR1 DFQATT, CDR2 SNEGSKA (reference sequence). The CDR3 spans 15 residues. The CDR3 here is CSAKEGGASNQPQHF. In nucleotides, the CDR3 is TGCAGTGCTAAGGAGGGGGGTGCTTCCAATCAGCCCCAGCATTTT.

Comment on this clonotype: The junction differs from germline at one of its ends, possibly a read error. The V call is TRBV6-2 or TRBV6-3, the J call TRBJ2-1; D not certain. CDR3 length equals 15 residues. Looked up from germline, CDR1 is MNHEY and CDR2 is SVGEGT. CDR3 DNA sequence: TGTGCCAGCAGCTACTCTCTCCAATACGACAATGAGCAGTTCTTC. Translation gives CASSYSLQYDNEQFF.

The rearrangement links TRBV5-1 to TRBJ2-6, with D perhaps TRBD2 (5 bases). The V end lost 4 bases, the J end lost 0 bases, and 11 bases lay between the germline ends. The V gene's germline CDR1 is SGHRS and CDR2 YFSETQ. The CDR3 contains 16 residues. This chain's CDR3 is CASSITRGSGANVLTF. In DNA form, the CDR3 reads TGCGCCAGCAGCATTACTAGAGGCTCTGGGGCCAACGTCCTGACTTTC. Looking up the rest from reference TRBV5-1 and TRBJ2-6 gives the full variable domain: KAGVTQTPRYLIKTRGQQVTLSCSPISGHRSVSWYQQTPGQGLQFLFEYFSETQRNKGNFPGRFSGRQFSNSRSEMNVSTLELGDSALYLCASSITRGSGANVLTFGAGSRLTVL.

Here the CDR3 DNA reads TGTGCCAGCAGTGAAGGACCGGGAATGAACTATGGCTACACCTTC. Translation: CASSEGPGMNYGYTF. The chain uses TRBV6-1 and TRBJ1-2; D remains unclear. From germline, CDR1 is MNHNS and CDR2 SASEGT. Trimming left V 1 base short and J 2 bases short, with 11 bases between. The CDR3 totals 15 residues.

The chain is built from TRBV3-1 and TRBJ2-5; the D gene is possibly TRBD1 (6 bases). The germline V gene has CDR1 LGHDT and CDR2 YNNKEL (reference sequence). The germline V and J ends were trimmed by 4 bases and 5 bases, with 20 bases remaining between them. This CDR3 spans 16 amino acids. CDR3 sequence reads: CASSLGPGQMRETQYF. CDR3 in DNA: TGTGCCAGCAGCCTGGGACCCGGACAGATGAGGGAGACCCAGTACTTC.

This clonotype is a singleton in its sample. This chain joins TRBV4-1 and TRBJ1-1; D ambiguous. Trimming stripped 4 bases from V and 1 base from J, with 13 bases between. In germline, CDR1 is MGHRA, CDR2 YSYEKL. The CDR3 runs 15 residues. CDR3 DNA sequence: TGCGCCAGCAGCCCCAGTATGGGCACGAACACTGAAGCTTTCTTT. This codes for CASSPSMGTNTEAFF.

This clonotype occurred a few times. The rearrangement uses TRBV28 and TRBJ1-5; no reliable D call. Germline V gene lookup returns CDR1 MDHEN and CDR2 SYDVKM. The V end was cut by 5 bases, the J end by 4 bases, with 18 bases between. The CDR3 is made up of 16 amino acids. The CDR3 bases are TGTGCCAGCAGTCCCGTTGGGCCCAACTCTAATCAGCCCCAGCATTTT. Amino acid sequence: CASSPVGPNSNQPQHF.